This T cell receptor beta chain derives from a study of OX40 agonist ivuxolimab in advanced cancers. A word on this clone: Its specificity is not known.

The germline V gene encodes CDR1 DFQATT and CDR2 SNEGSKA (reference sequence). The CDR3 extends over 11 amino acids. Study-wide points: Normalized T-cell clonal expansion was also low in a subset of nonresponders.

Profiled with immunoSEQ multiplex PCR; TCRdb holds only in-frame clones, not every one. The sample records under 85,000 clones, 80% to 90% being singletons. The rearrangement joins TRBV20-1 to TRBJ2-7; unclear D gene. This material consisted of CD4+ or CD8+ T cells sorted from blood, taken in a trial of the OX40 agonist ivuxolimab. The sequence was obtained from an adult with an advanced solid tumor such as melanoma, head and neck, liver or kidney cancer. The CDR3 bases are TGCAGCGCCCCGCGTGGGTACGAGCAGTACTTC. It yields the protein CSAPRGYEQYF.